The 7 T cell receptor beta chains listed next were all sequenced from one sample in a study of cytomegalovirus exposure and HLA in healthy donors. 13 Jbeta primers and 60 Vbeta primers were used for the PCR. The method was immunoSEQ multiplex PCR; TCRdb's version includes in-frame clones alone and lacks a portion of them. The data contain 99,000 or so clones, over 65% of them singletons. Sequences were obtained from PBMCs. These receptor sequences come from a man aged 40-49 years in good health and CMV-seropositive.

In this sample, this clone turned up a few times. The chain is built from TRBV19 and TRBJ1-1; 8 nucleotides line up with TRBD1. Germline lookup yields CDR1 LNHDA and CDR2 SQIVND (reference sequence). The CDR3 is made up of 15 amino acids. Losses at the gene ends were 5 bases for V and 1 base for J; bases not matched to a gene: 6. The CDR3 loop reads CASSPWTGRNTEAFF. CDR3 bases: TGTGCCAGTAGTCCCTGGACAGGGAGGAACACTGAAGCTTTCTTT.

This clone was picked up a small number of times. The chain uses TRBV9 and TRBJ2-5, with D perhaps matching TRBD2 (6 bases). The CDR3 has 16 residues. V was pared by 0 bases and J by 5 bases, with 17 bases between. From germline, CDR1 is SGDLS and CDR2 YYNGEE. CDR3 sequence reads: CASSVGGGLRRETQYF. CDR3 coding DNA: TGTGCCAGCAGCGTAGGGGGAGGACTCCGGAGGGAGACCCAGTACTTC.

The genes are TRBV30 and TRBJ2-5, with 7 bases fitting TRBD2. Germline loops: CDR1 GTSNPN, CDR2 SVGIG (reference sequence). CDR3 length: 17 residues. With 0 bases clipped from V and 2 bases from J, the junction kept 12 bases outside the gene matches. The CDR3 spells CAWSVPESWGGQETQYF. The CDR3 region has the DNA TGTGCCTGGAGTGTACCCGAGAGTTGGGGGGGGCAAGAGACCCAGTACTTC.

This clone was observed a handful of times. This sequence joins TRBV12-5 and TRBJ2-5; D might be TRBD1 (7 bases). Germline CDR1 reads LGHNT; CDR2 reads FRNRAP. This CDR3 region has 15 residues. V was pared by 2 bases and J by 4 bases, with 14 bases between. The CDR3 DNA reads as TGTGCTAGTGGTTTGTTGGGTCAGGGGGGAGAGACCCAGTACTTC. It encodes CASGLLGQGGETQYF.

The genes are TRBV4-3 and TRBJ2-5; TRBD1 matches 10 bases. The J call may be in error: the DNA end matches TRBJ2-7 better. The CDR3 spans 15 residues. The germline V gene encodes CDR1 LGHNA and CDR2 YSLEER. This chain's CDR3 is CASSQRDRGGYEQYF. CDR3 sequence (DNA): TGCGCCAGCAGCCAAAGGGACAGGGGAGGCTACGAGCAGTACTTC.

The chain combines TRBV9 with TRBJ2-6, with 7 nucleotides matching TRBD1. CDR3 length: 14 residues. Germline-derived CDR1 and CDR2 are SGDLS and YYNGEE. V dropped 5 bases and J dropped 3; count of bases not matched to a gene: 2. CDR3 protein: CASSTGDGANVLTF. The DNA of the CDR3 is TGTGCCAGCAGTACAGGGGATGGGGCCAACGTCCTGACTTTC.

This clone has only a few counts. The chain combines TRBV19 with TRBJ2-7; 9 nucleotides match TRBD2. This CDR3 has 15 amino acids. V gave up 10 bases and J gave up 3 bases; unmatched junction bases: 13. Germline assignment: CDR1 LNHDA and CDR2 SQIVND (reference sequence). Here the CDR3 DNA reads TGTGCCACATCACCCGGGACTAGCCCCATCTACGAGCAGTACTTC. This translates into CATSPGTSPIYEQYF.